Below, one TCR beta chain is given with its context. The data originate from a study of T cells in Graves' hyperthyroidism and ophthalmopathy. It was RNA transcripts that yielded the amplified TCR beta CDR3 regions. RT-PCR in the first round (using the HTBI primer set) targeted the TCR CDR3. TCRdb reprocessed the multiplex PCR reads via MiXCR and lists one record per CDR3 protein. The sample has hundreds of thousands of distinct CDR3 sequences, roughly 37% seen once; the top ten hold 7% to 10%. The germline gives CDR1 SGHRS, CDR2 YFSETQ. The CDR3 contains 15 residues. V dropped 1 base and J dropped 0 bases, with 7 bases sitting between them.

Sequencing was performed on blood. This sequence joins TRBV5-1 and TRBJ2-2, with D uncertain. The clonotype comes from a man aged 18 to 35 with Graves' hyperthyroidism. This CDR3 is CASSLPASNTGELFF. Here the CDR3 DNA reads TGCGCCAGCAGCTTGCCGGCATCGAACACCGGGGAGCTGTTTTTT.